This TCR beta chain was sequenced during a study of identical twins. The CDR3 extends over 14 amino acids. V lost 0 bases, J lost 6 bases, and 11 bases lay in between. CDR1 and CDR2 from the germline V gene are ENHRY and SYGVKD. One entry per CDR3 protein, called by TCRdb with MiXCR from the 5' RACE reads. The repertoire has over 550,000 distinct CDR3 sequences, 7.1% of them found once; the top ten carry over 1.5%. These data were also filed under a second study, of yellow fever vaccine responses in identical twins.

Input material: PBMCs. The source of this sequence is a woman aged 18-35 years in good health. The chain carries TRBV10-3 and TRBJ1-1; no clear D gene. CDR3: CAISESAGIAEAFF. CDR3 coding DNA: TGTGCCATCAGTGAGTCGGCGGGGATCGCTGAAGCTTTCTTT.